This T cell receptor beta chain was obtained from a study of T-cell memory formation after mild COVID-19. Overall study context: The study found TCR clusters largely donor specific. Study findings and constraints: CD4+ bias marked clones expanding day 15 to 37, unlike balanced contracting clones. Contracting CD4+ clones were located mainly in CM and EM, and CD8+ clones in EMRA.

From germline, CDR1 is MNHNY and CDR2 SVGAGI (reference sequence). The CDR3 loop spans 14 amino acids. V was cut by 5 bases and J by 1 base, with 11 bases left in between. MiXCR, run by TCRdb on the 5' RACE reads, gives a single entry per CDR3 protein. This table holds hundreds of thousands of distinct CDR3 sequences, 20% found once. Of note for this clonotype: Its antigen is unknown.

The genes are TRBV6-6 and TRBJ1-2; no firm D call. The clonotype originates from a man aged 18 to 35 who had mild COVID-19 (a few samples of this study predate the infection). Cell type and time point are not known. Specimen: PBMCs or a T cell subset sorted from them (not recorded which). For the CDR3, the DNA is TGTGCCAGCAGTCCCGGGTTAAATAACTATGGCTACACCTTC. It specifies CASSPGLNNYGYTF.